These 4 T cell receptor beta chains share one sample of origin, sequenced in a study of blood T cell repertoires in COVID-19. TCRdb's copy holds only in-frame clones and misses some; the assay was immunoSEQ multiplex PCR. The data contain 250,000 to 300,000 clones, roughly 93% of them singletons. Source material: PBMCs or T cells enriched from blood (not recorded which). The receptors come from a woman aged 40 to 49 with acute COVID-19.

This sequence joins TRBV28 and TRBJ1-2; 7 nucleotides agree with TRBD1. The V and J ends lost 4 bases and 4 bases, in that order; junction bases with no gene match: 12. Germline V gene data show CDR1 as MDHEN and CDR2 as SYDVKM. The CDR3 is made up of 16 amino acids. CDR3 sequence reads: CASSWLKLDRSYGYTF. The CDR3 DNA follows: TGTGCCAGCAGTTGGCTAAAATTGGACAGGAGCTATGGCTACACCTTC.

The chain combines TRBV24-1 with TRBJ1-1, with D maybe TRBD1 (5 bases). CDR3 length: 17 residues. In germline, CDR1 is KGHDR, CDR2 SFDVKD. Trimming removed 4 bases at V and 7 bases at J, with 24 bases between. The CDR3 region is CATSDTHRSRQLGEAFF. The CDR3 DNA follows: TGTGCCACCAGTGACACCCACAGGTCCCGCCAACTCGGTGAAGCTTTCTTT.

CDR3 loop: CASSIRGSSNYGYTF. The CDR3 DNA sequence: TGTGCCAGTAGTATACGGGGGTCATCAAACTATGGCTACACCTTC. This chain connects TRBV19 to TRBJ1-2; possibly TRBD1 for D (5 bases). Trimming removed 2 bases from V and 2 bases from J, with 12 bases in between. This CDR3 comprises 15 residues. Germline V gene sequence: CDR1 LNHDA, CDR2 SQIVND (reference sequence).

J is TRBJ2-5 and V is TRBV7-9; 9 bases line up with TRBD2. With 5 bases clipped from V and 2 bases from J, the junction kept 6 bases outside the gene matches. Germline loops: CDR1 SEHNR, CDR2 FQNEAQ (reference sequence). This CDR3 is 15 amino acids long. The CDR3 is CASSNSGGPQETQYF. CDR3 coding DNA: TGTGCCAGCAGCAATAGCGGGGGCCCTCAAGAGACCCAGTACTTC.